A selection of T cell receptor beta chains follows, all from one sample in a study of glioma-infiltrating T cells. TCRdb itself ran the multiplex PCR reads through MiXCR, one entry per CDR3 protein. The table includes around 20,000 distinct CDR3 sequences, just under 25% detected once. Sequencing was carried out using glioma tissue, nonneoplastic brain tissue, or PBMCs (not recorded which). These receptors came from a human donor with low-grade glioma or glioblastoma, undergoing nonglioma brain surgery, or in good health (not recorded which). CDR3s include the opening cysteine and the closing phenylalanine or tryptophan. D genes are given only for firm matches. Size values are once, few and many counts, or a class for expanded clones, and some rows have none.

medium-sized	-	TRBV28	12	TRBJ1-1	CASRTLGTEAFF	TGTGCCAGCAGGACTTTGGGGACTGAAGCTTTCTTT
-	-	TRBV6-8	14	TRBJ2-7	CASSYSYGDYEQYF	TGTGCCAGCAGTTACTCGTACGGGGACTACGAGCAGTACTTC
-	TRBD2	TRBV7-6	15	TRBJ2-3	CASSVGLAGATTQYF	TGTGCCAGCAGCGTCGGACTAGCGGGAGCTACTACGCAGTATTTT
-	-	TRBV4-1	15	TRBJ1-6	CASSQGSPGDSPVHF	TGCGCCAGCAGCCAAGGATCTCCGGGGGATTCACCCGTCCACTTT
many	TRBD2	TRBV2	14	TRBJ2-3	CADRSGTSTDTQYF	TGTGCCGACCGTAGCGGGACTAGCACAGATACGCAGTATTTT
-	-	TRBV7-9	15	TRBJ1-2	CASSLASLDRSGYTF	TGTGCCAGCAGCTTAGCCTCCCTCGATAGGTCTGGCTACACCTTC
medium-sized	-	TRBV27	13	TRBJ1-5	CASRGHSDQPQHF	TGTGCCAGCAGAGGACATTCTGATCAGCCCCAGCATTTT
many	-	TRBV20-1	13	TRBJ2-7	CSATGQSPREQYF	TGCAGTGCTACTGGGCAGTCCCCTCGCGAGCAGTACTTC
few	-	TRBV29-1	14	TRBJ2-7	CSVTSPGLTGEQYF	TGCAGCGTTACTTCACCGGGCCTGACTGGGGAGCAGTACTTC
many	-	TRBV20-1	12	TRBJ2-5	CSESQGQETQYF	TGCAGTGAGTCGCAGGGCCAAGAGACCCAGTACTTC
few	-	TRBV5-1	15	TRBJ2-1	CASSLGGATYNEQFF	TGCGCCAGCAGCTTGGGGGGGGCTACTTACAATGAGCAGTTCTTC
few	-	TRBV2	11	TRBJ2-7	CATTRVYEQYF	TGTGCTACTACAAGGGTCTACGAGCAGTACTTC
-	TRBD1	TRBV6-1	14	TRBJ1-5	CASSLDRGDQPQHF	TGTGCCAGCAGCTTGGACAGGGGGGATCAGCCCCAGCATTTT
many	-	TRBV14	16	TRBJ2-5	CASSQENERAQETQYF	TGTGCCAGCAGCCAAGAAAATGAGCGGGCCCAAGAGACCCAGTACTTC
many	-	TRBV14	12	TRBJ1-1	CASSQSGIEAFF	TGTGCCAGCAGCCAAAGCGGTATTGAAGCTTTCTTT
many	-	TRBV6-2/TRBV6-3	12	TRBJ2-1	CASSYYRDEQFF	TGTGCCAGCAGTTACTACAGGGATGAGCAGTTCTTC
-	-	TRBV7-2	14	TRBJ2-7	CASNLMGGSYEKYF	TGTGCCAGCAACCTGATGGGGGGTTCCTACGAGAAGTACTTC
-	-	TRBV19	14	TRBJ1-5	CASSIDRGDQPQHF	TGTGCCAGTAGTATAGACAGGGGCGATCAGCCCCAGCATTTT
many	TRBD2	TRBV20-1	17	TRBJ2-1	CSAPGLAGVSSYNEQFF	TGCAGTGCACCGGGACTAGCGGGTGTTTCCTCCTACAATGAGCAGTTCTTC
many	-	TRBV6-1	14	TRBJ2-5	CASRPTDDQETQYF	TGTGCCAGCAGACCGACAGATGATCAAGAGACCCAGTACTTC
medium-sized	-	TRBV28	10	TRBJ1-1	CASGGTEAFF	TGTGCCAGCGGGGGCACTGAAGCTTTCTTT
many	TRBD1	TRBV11-2	15	TRBJ1-2	CASSLITGGNYGYTF	TGTGCCAGCAGCTTAATAACAGGGGGCAACTATGGCTACACCTTC
many	-	TRBV28	12	TRBJ1-2	CASSLSRWGYTF	TGTGCCAGCAGTTTGTCACGATGGGGCTACACCTTC
many	TRBD1	TRBV4-2	15	TRBJ1-5	CASSPVTGLDQPQHF	TGTGCCAGCAGCCCAGTGACAGGGCTGGATCAGCCCCAGCATTTT
many	-	TRBV6-1	14	TRBJ1-2	CASSSSGTLPLYTF	TGTGCCAGCAGTTCTTCCGGGACCCTGCCCCTTTACACCTTC
many	-	TRBV6-1	16	TRBJ2-7	CASTRAGTQSSYEQYF	TGTGCCAGCACGCGTGCGGGGACCCAGAGCTCCTACGAGCAGTACTTC
many	-	TRBV27	14	TRBJ1-2	CASRSGLANYGYTF	TGTGCCAGCCGATCCGGTTTAGCTAACTATGGCTACACCTTC
many	TRBD2	TRBV28	15	TRBJ2-7	CASSLSSGGDYEQYF	TGTGCCAGCAGTTTATCCAGCGGGGGGGACTACGAGCAGTACTTC
few	TRBD1	TRBV4-2	18	TRBJ1-2	CASSQDEWDSEANYGYTF	TGTGCCAGCAGCCAAGACGAGTGGGACAGCGAAGCTAACTATGGCTACACCTTC
many	-	TRBV7-9	15	TRBJ1-1	CASSLAGDPNTEAFF	TGTGCCAGCAGCTTAGCGGGGGACCCGAACACTGAAGCTTTCTTT
-	-	TRBV7-9	13	TRBJ1-2	CASSEGDTYGYTF	TGTGCCAGCAGCGAGGGGGACACCTATGGCTACACCTTC
-	-	TRBV14	15	TRBJ1-3	CASSRVPSSGNTIYF	TGTGCCAGCAGCCGGGTCCCGAGCTCTGGAAACACCATATATTTT
medium-sized	-	TRBV20-1	13	TRBJ1-2	CSARVGAQDGYTF	TGCAGTGCTAGAGTAGGGGCACAGGATGGCTACACCTTC
-	-	TRBV28	15	TRBJ2-7	CASSSPPERSYEQYF	TGTGCCAGCAGTTCCCCCCCCGAGCGCTCCTACGAGCAGTACTTC
-	TRBD1	TRBV6-1	14	TRBJ1-3	CASRGTDSGNTIYF	TGTGCCAGCAGGGGGACAGACTCTGGAAACACCATATATTTT
medium-sized	TRBD2	TRBV20-1	15	TRBJ2-2	CSAPGLGGVAGELFF	TGCAGTGCTCCGGGACTAGGGGGGGTTGCCGGGGAGCTGTTTTTT
many	-	TRBV7-2	15	TRBJ2-7	CASSLGDRIVYEQYF	TGTGCCAGCAGCTTAGGCGACAGGATCGTCTACGAGCAGTACTTC
medium-sized	-	TRBV28	12	TRBJ2-7	CATSQGLDEQYF	TGTGCCACGTCACAGGGACTGGACGAGCAGTACTTC
many	TRBD2	TRBV28	15	TRBJ2-1	CASSLSGGPYNEQFF	TGTGCCAGCAGTTTAAGCGGGGGCCCTTACAATGAGCAGTTCTTC
few	-	TRBV3-1	15	TRBJ2-3	CASSHTTRTADTQYF	TGTGCCAGCAGCCATACAACTAGAACGGCAGATACGCAGTATTTT
once	-	TRBV7-6	16	TRBJ2-6	CASSSTASSGANVLTF	TGTGCCAGCAGCTCGACGGCTTCCTCTGGGGCCAACGTCCTGACTTTC
-	TRBD2	TRBV7-2	15	TRBJ2-7	CASSSTSGGAYEQYF	TGTGCCAGCAGCTCAACTAGCGGGGGGGCCTACGAGCAGTACTTC
few	TRBD1	TRBV3-1	16	TRBJ2-7	CASSPLAGQGVHEQYF	TGTGCCAGCAGCCCCCTGGCGGGACAGGGAGTCCACGAGCAGTACTTC
medium-sized	-	TRBV6-1	18	TRBJ1-6	CASSRRDTRSSYNSPLHF	TGTGCCAGCAGTCGCCGGGACACCCGGAGCTCCTATAATTCACCCCTCCACTTT
many	-	TRBV20-1	10	TRBJ2-3	CSARDSTQYF	TGCAGTGCTAGGGACTCTACGCAGTATTTT
many	-	TRBV28	13	TRBJ2-3	CASSPPSTDTQYF	TGTGCCAGCAGCCCTCCGAGCACAGATACGCAGTATTTT
many	TRBD2	TRBV20-1	19	TRBJ2-1	CSALPLGLAGPSSYNEQFF	TGCAGTGCCCTCCCACTCGGGCTAGCGGGGCCCAGCTCCTACAATGAGCAGTTCTTC
medium-sized	-	TRBV6-1	11	TRBJ2-7	CASKGGDEQYF	TGTGCCAGCAAAGGCGGGGACGAGCAGTACTTC
-	-	TRBV3-1	15	TRBJ2-7	CTSSLGPNLSYEQYF	TGTACCAGCAGCCTTGGGCCTAACCTTTCCTACGAGCAGTACTTC
-	-	TRBV24-1	14	TRBJ1-1	CATSDSSGNTEAFF	TGTGCCACCAGTGATTCCTCAGGGAACACTGAAGCTTTCTTT
-	-	TRBV2	15	TRBJ1-6	CASSRTEIYNSPLHF	TGTGCCAGCAGCCGGACAGAGATTTATAATTCACCCCTCCACTTT
few	TRBD1	TRBV7-2	14	TRBJ1-2	CASSSDRGRWGYTF	TGTGCCAGCAGCTCGGACAGGGGAAGATGGGGCTACACCTTC
few	-	TRBV7-3	14	TRBJ2-5	CASSERPGIETQYF	TGTGCCAGCAGCGAAAGACCAGGGATCGAGACCCAGTACTTC
-	-	TRBV2	13	TRBJ2-7	CASSEDRVYEQYF	TGTGCCAGCAGTGAGGACAGAGTCTACGAGCAGTACTTC
many	-	TRBV20-1	12	TRBJ1-2	CSAGAFNYGYTF	TGCAGTGCTGGGGCTTTTAACTATGGCTACACCTTC